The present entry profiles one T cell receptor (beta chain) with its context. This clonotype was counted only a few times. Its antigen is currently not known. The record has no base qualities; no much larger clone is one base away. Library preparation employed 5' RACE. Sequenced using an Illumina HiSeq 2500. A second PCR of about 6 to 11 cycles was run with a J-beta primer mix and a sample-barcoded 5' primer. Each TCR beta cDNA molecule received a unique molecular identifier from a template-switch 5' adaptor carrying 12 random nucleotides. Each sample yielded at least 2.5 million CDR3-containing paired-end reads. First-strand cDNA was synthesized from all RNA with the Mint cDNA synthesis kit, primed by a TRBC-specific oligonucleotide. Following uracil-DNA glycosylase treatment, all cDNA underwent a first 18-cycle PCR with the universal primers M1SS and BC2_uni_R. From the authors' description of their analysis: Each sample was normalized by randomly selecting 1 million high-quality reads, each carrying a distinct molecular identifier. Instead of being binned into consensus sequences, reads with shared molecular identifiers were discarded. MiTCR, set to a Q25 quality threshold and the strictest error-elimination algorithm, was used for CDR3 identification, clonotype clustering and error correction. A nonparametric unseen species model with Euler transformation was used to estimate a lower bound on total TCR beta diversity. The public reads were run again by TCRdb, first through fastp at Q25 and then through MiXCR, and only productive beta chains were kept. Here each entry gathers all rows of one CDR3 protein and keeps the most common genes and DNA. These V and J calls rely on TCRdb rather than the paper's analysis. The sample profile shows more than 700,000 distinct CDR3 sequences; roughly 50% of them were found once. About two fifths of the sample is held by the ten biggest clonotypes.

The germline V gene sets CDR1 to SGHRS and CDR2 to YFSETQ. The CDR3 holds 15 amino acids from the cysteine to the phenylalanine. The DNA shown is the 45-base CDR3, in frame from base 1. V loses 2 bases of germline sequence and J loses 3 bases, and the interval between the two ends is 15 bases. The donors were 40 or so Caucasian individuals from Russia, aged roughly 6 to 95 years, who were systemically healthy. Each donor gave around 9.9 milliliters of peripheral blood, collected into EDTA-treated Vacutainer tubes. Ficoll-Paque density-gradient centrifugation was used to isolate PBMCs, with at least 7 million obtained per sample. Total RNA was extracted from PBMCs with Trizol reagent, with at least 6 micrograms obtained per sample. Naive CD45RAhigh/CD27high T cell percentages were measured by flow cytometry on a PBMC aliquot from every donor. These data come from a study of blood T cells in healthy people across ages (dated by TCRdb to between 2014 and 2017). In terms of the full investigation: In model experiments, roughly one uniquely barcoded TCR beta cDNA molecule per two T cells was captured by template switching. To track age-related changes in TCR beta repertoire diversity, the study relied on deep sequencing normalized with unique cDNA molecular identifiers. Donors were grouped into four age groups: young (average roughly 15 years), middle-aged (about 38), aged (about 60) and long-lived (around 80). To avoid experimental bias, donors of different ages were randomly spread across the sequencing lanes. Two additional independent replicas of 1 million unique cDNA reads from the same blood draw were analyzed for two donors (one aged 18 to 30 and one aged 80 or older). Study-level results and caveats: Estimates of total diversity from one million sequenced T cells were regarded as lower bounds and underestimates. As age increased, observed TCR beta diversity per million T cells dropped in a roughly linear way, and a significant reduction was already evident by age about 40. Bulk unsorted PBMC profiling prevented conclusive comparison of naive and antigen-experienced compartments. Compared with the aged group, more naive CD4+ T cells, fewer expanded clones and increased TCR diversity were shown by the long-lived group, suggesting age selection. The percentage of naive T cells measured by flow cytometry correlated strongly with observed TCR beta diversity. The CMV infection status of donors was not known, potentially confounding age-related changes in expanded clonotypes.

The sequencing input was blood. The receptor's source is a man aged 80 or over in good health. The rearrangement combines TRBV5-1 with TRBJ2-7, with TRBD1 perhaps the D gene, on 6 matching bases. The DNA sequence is TGCGCCAGCAGCTTTCTTCAGGGGCCCCTCTACGAGCAGTACTTC. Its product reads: CASSFLQGPLYEQYF. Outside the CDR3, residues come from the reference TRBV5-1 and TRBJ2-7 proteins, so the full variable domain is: KAGVTQTPRYLIKTRGQQVTLSCSPISGHRSVSWYQQTPGQGLQFLFEYFSETQRNKGNFPGRFSGRQFSNSRSEMNVSTLELGDSALYLCASSFLQGPLYEQYFGPGTRLTVT.